This T cell receptor (beta chain) was sequenced in a study of human T cells and chemical hapten exposure (dated by TCRdb to the early 2020s). As for the study more broadly: For sensitization, 2% DPC in acetone was applied to an approximately 2 cm by approximately 2 cm area of upper inner arm skin. Throughout the study period of 20 to 25 weeks, patients also received therapeutic DPC doses to the scalp every week. Peripheral blood TCR repertoire changes were tracked in vivo in alopecia patients during primary and secondary sensitization to the hapten diphenylcyclopropenone (DPC). The mostly female patient cohort included alopecia areata with under or over 50% scalp involvement, alopecia totalis and alopecia universalis. Patch tests used Finn chambers with 0.01% DPC on the upper back, scored after 6 days by International Contact Dermatitis Research Group standards. Blood samples were taken from patients before sensitization (week 0) and at 2, 6 and about 24 weeks after DPC sensitization. Libraries were combined into a pool for sequencing, and differences in TCR yield between samples came mainly from small differences in library volumes within the pool. Roughly 30 alopecia patients gave blood for TCR sequencing at one to four time points (pre-sensitization, 2, 6 and 24 weeks).

Spanning cysteine to phenylalanine, the CDR3 consists of 14 amino acids. The DNA shown is the 42-base CDR3, in frame from base 1. V gives up 7 bases and J gives up 4 bases, and the segment between their germline ends measures 13 bases. Looking up the germline V gene yields CDR1 MDHEN and CDR2 SYDVKM. Broad study findings and their caveats: Because all patients had alopecia, a presumed autoimmune disease, the immune response of the patients might differ from that of healthy individuals. After repeated subsampling, the strength of the expansion versus patch-test correlation and the threshold at which it became significant changed. Expanded TCRs formed significantly more large CDR3 similarity clusters than pre-sensitization or healthy control sets, consistent with antigen-driven responses. A positive correlation was found between the number of PT1 expanded TCRs and patch test score, with significance reached at thresholds 8, 16 and 32 but not 4. No change with DPC sensitization was found in the number of TCRs above 1 in 1000 frequency, and no evidence of global repertoire structure alterations was found.

This clonotype was observed at least ten times. No cognate antigen has been identified for it. It has no much larger one-base neighbor in the sample; base qualities were not kept. Library generation was performed with RACE. For sequencing, a NextSeq 500 was employed. Library preparation attached unique molecular identifiers to individual cDNA molecules for quantitative, reproducible TCR counting. Each blood RNA sample was used to sequence both TCR alpha and TCR beta chains. The paper's processing steps were these. A median of around 100,000 TCRs per sample was observed, with a range of about 23,224 to 690,600. The Decombinator software suite was used to annotate V, J and CDR3 in the TCR reads. For PS versus PT1 abundance plots, all samples were subsampled to the same number of TCRs (28,000). Expanded TCRs were defined as absent before sensitization and observed at least eight times at the 2-week time point. The raw public reads went through TCRdb reprocessing: fastp at Q25, MiXCR clone calling, in-frame beta chains kept. Each entry merges the rows of one CDR3 protein and shows their most common DNA and genes. The V and J calls here are based on TCRdb, not the publication. The sample contains about 42,000 distinct CDR3 sequences, around an eighth of them found a single time. The top ten clonotypes cover 5.5% to 6.5% of the sample.

The sample's time point label, decoded: pre-sensitization, week 0. The treatment or condition label on this specimen signifies: therapeutic diphenylcyclopropenone sensitization with weekly scalp DPC. At each patch-test visit, blood was drawn before the patch test was applied. Eligible patients were aged 18 to 70, diagnosed with alopecia, deemed suitable for DPC therapy, and excluded if pregnant. Unfractionated whole blood was collected in Tempus Blood RNA tubes, and total RNA was extracted from that blood. The rearranged chain carries TRBV28 and TRBJ2-2; the D call could be TRBD1 or TRBD2, with each sharing 5 bases. The clonotype originates from a woman aged 30 to 39 with alopecia areata. Some clones in this sample may be carry-over from other donors' samples. This specimen consisted of whole blood, obtained in connection with sensitization to the hapten diphenylcyclopropenone (DPC). The CDR3 reads CASIRGGFTGELFF. The base sequence is TGTGCCAGCATTCGTGGGGGTTTCACCGGGGAGCTGTTTTTT. With the rest looked up from the reference TRBV28 and TRBJ2-2 genes rather than sequenced, the full variable domain is DVKVTQSSRYLVKRTGEKVFLECVQDMDHENMFWYRQDPGLGLRLIYFSYDVKMKEKGDIPEGYSVSREKKERFSLILESASTNQTSMYLCASIRGGFTGELFFGEGSRLTVL.